This TCR beta chain is from a study of blood T cell repertoires in COVID-19. The overall study: The United States, Italy and Spain provided the acute and convalescent COVID-19 samples. Nucleic acid was either cDNA or gDNA, and it came from T cells, B-cell-depleted T cells, or PBMCs.

It was during active infection that Seattle patients were enrolled and then longitudinally followed. Unmatched junction bases numbered 8, after V lost 3 bases and J lost 4 bases. The CDR3 covers 16 residues. Germline CDR1 SGHRS, CDR2 YFSETQ. Source study methods: Amplification of reference gene primers was used by the study to estimate nucleated cell counts. Only in-frame clones appear in the TCRdb table, and some are missing; sequencing was by immunoSEQ multiplex PCR. D and trimming were read from the DNA, whereas the V and J calls and clone size are those reported in that table. The sample comprises tens of thousands of clones, around 89% of which are singletons, and roughly 2.6% rests with the top ten.

This chain uses TRBV5-1 with TRBJ1-4, with TRBD1 identical over 8 bases. Source material: peripheral blood. The sequence was collected from a man between 50 and 59 years old with COVID-19, enrolled during active disease. This CDR3 reads CASSSLSGQVNEKLFF. In DNA form, the CDR3 reads TGCGCCAGCAGCTCTCTTTCGGGACAGGTTAATGAAAAACTGTTTTTT.